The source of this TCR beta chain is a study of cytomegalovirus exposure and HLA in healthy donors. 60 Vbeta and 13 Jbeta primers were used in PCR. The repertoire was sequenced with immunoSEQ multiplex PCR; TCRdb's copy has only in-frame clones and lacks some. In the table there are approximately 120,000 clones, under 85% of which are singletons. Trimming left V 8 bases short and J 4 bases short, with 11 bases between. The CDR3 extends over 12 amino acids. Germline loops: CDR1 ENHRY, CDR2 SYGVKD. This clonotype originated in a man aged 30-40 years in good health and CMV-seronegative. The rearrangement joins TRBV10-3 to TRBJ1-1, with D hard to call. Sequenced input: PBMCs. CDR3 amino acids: CAIASPGTEAFF. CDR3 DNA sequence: TGTGCCATCGCCAGTCCGGGCACTGAAGCTTTCTTT.